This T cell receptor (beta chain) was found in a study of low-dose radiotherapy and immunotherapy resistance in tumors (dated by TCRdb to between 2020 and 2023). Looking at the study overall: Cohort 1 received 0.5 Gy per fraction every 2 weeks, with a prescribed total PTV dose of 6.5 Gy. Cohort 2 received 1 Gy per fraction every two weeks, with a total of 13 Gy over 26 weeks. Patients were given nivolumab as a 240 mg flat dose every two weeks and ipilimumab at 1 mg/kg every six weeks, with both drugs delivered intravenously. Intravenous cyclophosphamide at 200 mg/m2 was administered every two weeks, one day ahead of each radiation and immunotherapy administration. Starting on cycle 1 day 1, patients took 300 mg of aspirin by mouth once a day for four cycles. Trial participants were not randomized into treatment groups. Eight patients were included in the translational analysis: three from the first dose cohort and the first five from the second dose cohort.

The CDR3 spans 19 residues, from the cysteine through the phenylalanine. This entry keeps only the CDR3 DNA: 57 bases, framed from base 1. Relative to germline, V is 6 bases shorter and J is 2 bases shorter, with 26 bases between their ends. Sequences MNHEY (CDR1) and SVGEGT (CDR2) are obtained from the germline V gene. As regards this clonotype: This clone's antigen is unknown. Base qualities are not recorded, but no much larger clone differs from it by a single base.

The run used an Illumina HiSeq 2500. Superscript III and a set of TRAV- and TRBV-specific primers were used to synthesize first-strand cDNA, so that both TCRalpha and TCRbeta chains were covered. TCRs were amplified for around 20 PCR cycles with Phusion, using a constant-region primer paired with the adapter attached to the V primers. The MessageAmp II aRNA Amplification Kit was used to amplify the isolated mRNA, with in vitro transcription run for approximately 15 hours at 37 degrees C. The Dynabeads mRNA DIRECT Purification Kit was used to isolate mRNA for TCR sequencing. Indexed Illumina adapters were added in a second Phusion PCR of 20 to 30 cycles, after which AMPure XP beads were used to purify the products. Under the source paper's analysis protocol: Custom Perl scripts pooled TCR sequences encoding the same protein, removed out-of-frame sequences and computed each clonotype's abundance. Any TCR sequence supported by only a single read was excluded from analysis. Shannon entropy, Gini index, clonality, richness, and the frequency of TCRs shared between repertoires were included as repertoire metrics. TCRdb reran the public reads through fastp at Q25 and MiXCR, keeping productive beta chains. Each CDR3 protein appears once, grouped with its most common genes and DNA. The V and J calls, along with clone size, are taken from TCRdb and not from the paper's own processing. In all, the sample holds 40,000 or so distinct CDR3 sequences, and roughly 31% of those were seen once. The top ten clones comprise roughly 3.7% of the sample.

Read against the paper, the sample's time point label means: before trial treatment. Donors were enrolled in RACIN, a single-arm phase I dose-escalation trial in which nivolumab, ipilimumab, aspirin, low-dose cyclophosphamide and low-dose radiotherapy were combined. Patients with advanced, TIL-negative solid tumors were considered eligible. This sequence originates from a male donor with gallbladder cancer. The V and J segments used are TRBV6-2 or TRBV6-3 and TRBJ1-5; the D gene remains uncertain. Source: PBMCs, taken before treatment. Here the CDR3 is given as CASSLLRTDPTRRNQPQHF. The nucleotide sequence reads TGTGCCAGCAGCCTTTTGAGGACCGACCCTACACGGCGCAATCAGCCCCAGCATTTT.